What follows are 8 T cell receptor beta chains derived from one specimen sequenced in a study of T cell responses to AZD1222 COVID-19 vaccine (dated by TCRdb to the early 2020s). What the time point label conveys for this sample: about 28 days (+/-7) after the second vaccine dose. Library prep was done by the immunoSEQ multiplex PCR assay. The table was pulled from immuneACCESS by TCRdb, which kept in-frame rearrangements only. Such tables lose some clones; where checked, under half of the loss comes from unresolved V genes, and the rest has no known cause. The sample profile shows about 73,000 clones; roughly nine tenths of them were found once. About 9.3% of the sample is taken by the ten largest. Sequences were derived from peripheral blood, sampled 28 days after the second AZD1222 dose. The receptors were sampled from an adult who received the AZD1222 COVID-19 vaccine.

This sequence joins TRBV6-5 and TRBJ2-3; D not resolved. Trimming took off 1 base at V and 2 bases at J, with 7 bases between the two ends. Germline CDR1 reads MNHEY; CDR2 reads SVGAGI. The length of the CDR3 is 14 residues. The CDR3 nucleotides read TGTGCCAGCAGTTACTTTCCCTTCACAGATACGCAGTATTTT. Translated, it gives CASSYFPFTDTQYF.

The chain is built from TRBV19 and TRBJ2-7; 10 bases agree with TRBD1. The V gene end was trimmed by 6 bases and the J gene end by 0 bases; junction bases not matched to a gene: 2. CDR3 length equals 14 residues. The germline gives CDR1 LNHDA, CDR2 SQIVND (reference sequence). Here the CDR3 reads CASRDRGSSYEQYF. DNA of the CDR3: TGTGCCAGTAGGGACAGGGGGAGCTCCTACGAGCAGTACTTC.

The CDR3 reads CASSAAGNTEAFF. The CDR3 DNA reads TGTGCCAGCAGTGCCGCGGGGAACACTGAAGCTTTCTTT. The rearrangement links TRBV27 to TRBJ1-1, with D hard to call. Per germline, CDR1 MNHEY and CDR2 SMNVEV (reference sequence). V was shortened by 5 bases and J by 1 base, with 8 bases between the two germline ends. CDR3 size: 13 residues.

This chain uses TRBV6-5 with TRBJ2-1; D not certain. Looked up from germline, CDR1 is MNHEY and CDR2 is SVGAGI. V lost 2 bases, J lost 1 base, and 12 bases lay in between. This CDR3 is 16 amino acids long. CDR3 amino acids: CASSYETRGSYNEQFF. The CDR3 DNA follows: TGTGCCAGCAGTTACGAGACTCGCGGATCCTACAATGAGCAGTTCTTC.

CDR3 amino acids: CASSYLVPGQGTGGYTF. The CDR3 DNA reads TGTGCCAGCAGTTACTTAGTCCCGGGACAGGGAACCGGTGGCTACACCTTC. The gene calls are TRBV6-2 or TRBV6-3 and TRBJ1-2; 9 bases fit TRBD1. The CDR3 sequence is 17 residues long. From germline, CDR1 is MNHEY and CDR2 SVGEGT. Trimming removed 1 base from V and 7 bases from J; junction bases left unmatched: 13.

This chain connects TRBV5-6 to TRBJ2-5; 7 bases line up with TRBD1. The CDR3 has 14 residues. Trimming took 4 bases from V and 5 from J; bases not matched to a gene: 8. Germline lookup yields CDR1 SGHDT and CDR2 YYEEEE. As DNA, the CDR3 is TGTGCCAGCAGCCGGGTGAGGGGGCGGGAGACCCAGTACTTC. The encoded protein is CASSRVRGRETQYF.

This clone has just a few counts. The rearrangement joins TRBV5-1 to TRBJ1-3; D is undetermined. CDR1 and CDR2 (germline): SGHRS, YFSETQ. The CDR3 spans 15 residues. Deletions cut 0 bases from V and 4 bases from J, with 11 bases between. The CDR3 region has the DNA TGCGCCAGCAGCTTGGATCCGGGTTTGGGAAACACCATATATTTT. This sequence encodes CASSLDPGLGNTIYF. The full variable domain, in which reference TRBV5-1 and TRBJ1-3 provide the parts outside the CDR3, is KAGVTQTPRYLIKTRGQQVTLSCSPISGHRSVSWYQQTPGQGLQFLFEYFSETQRNKGNFPGRFSGRQFSNSRSEMNVSTLELGDSALYLCASSLDPGLGNTIYFGEGSWLTVV.

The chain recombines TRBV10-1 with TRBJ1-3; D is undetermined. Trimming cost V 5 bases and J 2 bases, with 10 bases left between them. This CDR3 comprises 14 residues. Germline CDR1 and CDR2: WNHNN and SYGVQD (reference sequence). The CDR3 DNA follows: TGCGCCAGCAGTCCGGGCCGGCCTGGAAACACCATATATTTT. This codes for CASSPGRPGNTIYF.